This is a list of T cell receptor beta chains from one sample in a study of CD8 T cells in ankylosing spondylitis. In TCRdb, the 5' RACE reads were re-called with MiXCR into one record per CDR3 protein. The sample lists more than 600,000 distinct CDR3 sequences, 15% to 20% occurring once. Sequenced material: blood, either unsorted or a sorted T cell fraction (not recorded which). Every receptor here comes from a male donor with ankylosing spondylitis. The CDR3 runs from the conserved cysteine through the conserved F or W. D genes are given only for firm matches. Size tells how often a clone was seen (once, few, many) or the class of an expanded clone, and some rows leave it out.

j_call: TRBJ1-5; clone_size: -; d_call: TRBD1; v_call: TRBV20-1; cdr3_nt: TGCAGTGCTAGAGAGGTTACCACGACAGGGTCGAATCAGCCCCAGCATTTT; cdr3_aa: CSAREVTTTGSNQPQHF
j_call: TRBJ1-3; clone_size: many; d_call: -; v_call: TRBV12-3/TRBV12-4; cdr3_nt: TGTGCCAGCGCTCTAGGGGCGCTTGGAAACACCATATATTTT; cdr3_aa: CASALGALGNTIYF
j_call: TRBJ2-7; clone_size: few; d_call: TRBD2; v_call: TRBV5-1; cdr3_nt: TGCGCCAGCAGCGGGGGACTAGCTATCACAACCTACGAGCAGTACTTC; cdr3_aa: CASSGGLAITTYEQYF
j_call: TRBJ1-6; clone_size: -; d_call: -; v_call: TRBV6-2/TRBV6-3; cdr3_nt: TGTGCCAGCAGTGTGAGAGAAAATTCACCCCTCCACTTT; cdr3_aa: CASSVRENSPLHF
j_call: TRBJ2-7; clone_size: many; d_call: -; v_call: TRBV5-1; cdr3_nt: TGCGCCAGCACCCAGGGAGGCTCCTACGAGCAGTACTTC; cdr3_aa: CASTQGGSYEQYF
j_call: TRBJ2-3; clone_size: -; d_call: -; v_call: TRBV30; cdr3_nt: TGTGCCTGGTTACCTAGGAGGGCTAGCACAGATACGCAGTATTTT; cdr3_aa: CAWLPRRASTDTQYF
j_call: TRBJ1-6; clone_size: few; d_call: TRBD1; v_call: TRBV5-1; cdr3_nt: TGCGCCAGCAGCTTGGGAGGGGGCGACGGTTCACCCCTCCACTTT; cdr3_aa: CASSLGGGDGSPLHF
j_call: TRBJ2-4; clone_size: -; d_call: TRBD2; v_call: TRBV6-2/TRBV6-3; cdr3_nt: TGTGCCAGCAGTTACGCGGGAGTAAACATTCAGTACTTC; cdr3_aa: CASSYAGVNIQYF
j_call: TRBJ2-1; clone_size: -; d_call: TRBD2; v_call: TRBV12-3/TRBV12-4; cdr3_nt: TGTGCCAGCAGACTAAGACTAGCGGGAGATACTGAGCAGTTCTTC; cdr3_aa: CASRLRLAGDTEQFF
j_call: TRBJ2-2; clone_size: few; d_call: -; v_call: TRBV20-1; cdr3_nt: TGCAGTGCGCCTGGTTTAGCCGAGAACACCGGGGAGCTGTTTTTT; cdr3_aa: CSAPGLAENTGELFF
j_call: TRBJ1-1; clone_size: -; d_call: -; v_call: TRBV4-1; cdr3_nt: TGCGCCAGCAGCCAAGGCGGCGGAGGTATGAACACTGAAGCTTTCTTT; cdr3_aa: CASSQGGGGMNTEAFF
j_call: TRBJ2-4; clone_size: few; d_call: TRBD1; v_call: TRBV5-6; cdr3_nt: TGTGCCAGCAGCGAAGACAGGGAGAACATTCAGTACTTC; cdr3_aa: CASSEDRENIQYF
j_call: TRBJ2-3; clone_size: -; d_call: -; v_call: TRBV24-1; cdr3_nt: TGTGCCACCAGTGATCGGGAGCCGGGGGCAAACACAGATACGCAGTATTTT; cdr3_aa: CATSDREPGANTDTQYF
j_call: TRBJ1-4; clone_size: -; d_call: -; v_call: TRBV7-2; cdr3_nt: TGTGCCAGCAGCGAATTGACCCTCGCTGAACTGTTTTTT; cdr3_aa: CASSELTLAELFF
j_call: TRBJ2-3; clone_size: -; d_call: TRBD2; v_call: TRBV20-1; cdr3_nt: TGCAGTGCTAGATATGCGGGGGGGCCCACAGATACGCAGTATTTT; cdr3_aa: CSARYAGGPTDTQYF
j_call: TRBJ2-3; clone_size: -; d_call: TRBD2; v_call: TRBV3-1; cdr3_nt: TGTGCCAGCAGCCCAGACCGGGGGGGGCACACAGATACGCAGTATTTT; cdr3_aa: CASSPDRGGHTDTQYF
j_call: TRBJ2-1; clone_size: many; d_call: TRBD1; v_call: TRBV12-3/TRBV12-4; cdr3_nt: TGTGCCAGCAGGTTACAGGGGGCGGTGTATGAGCAGTTCTTC; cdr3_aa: CASRLQGAVYEQFF
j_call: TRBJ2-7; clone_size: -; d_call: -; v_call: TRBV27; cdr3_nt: TGTGCCAGCAGTTTATCACAGCTTCTTACGGAGCAGTACTTC; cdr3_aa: CASSLSQLLTEQYF
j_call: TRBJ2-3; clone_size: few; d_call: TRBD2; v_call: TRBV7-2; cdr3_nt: TGTGCCAGCAGCTTTCCTAGCGGGAGTTTGGTAGATACGCAGTATTTT; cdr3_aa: CASSFPSGSLVDTQYF
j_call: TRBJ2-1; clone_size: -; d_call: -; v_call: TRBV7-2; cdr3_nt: TGTGCCAGCAGCTCAACACCCCGGACCCTCGGAGAGGAGCAGTTCTTC; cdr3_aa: CASSSTPRTLGEEQFF
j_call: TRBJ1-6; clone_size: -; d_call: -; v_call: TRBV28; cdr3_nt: TGTGCCAGCAGTGAGCCCAACAGGGCGAGCTCCTATAATTCACCCCTCCACTTT; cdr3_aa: CASSEPNRASSYNSPLHF
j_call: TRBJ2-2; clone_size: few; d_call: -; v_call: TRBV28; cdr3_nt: TGTGCCAGCAGCTGGTATGCTAGCGCCGGGGAGCTGTTTTTT; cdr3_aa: CASSWYASAGELFF
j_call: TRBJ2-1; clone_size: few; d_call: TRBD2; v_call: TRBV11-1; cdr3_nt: TGTGCCAGCAGCTCCCGGACAGGGACGAGACTAGCGGGCTTCTCCTACAATGAGCAGTTCTTC; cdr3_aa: CASSSRTGTRLAGFSYNEQFF